This T cell receptor beta chain was identified in a study of CD8 T cells in Susac syndrome. Overall study results and limits: The study admitted that it had a relatively small number of individuals in its TCR sequencing and HLA analysis.

This CDR3 has 14 amino acids. After removal of 6 bases from V and 4 bases from J, the junction contained 8 bases not matched to a gene. Germline assignment: CDR1 SNHLY and CDR2 FYNNEI. Remarks on this clonotype: Antigen: not known.

Random hexamers were used to reverse transcribe the RNA input (about 0.5 to 1 ug). TCRdb analysed the immunoSEQ multiplex PCR reads with MiXCR anew, one entry per CDR3 protein. The data contain under 200,000 distinct CDR3 sequences, around 94% of them singletons. The chain employs TRBV2 and TRBJ2-5; 7 bases agree with TRBD2. The sequenced sample consisted of CD4+ T cells from PBMCs. The sequence was collected from a human donor in good health. CDR3: CASRPGRGGETQYF. The CDR3 coding sequence is TGTGCCAGCAGGCCGGGGAGGGGAGGAGAGACCCAGTACTTC.